These 25 T cell receptor beta chains share one sample of origin, sequenced in a study of blood T cells in healthy people across ages. Together with a sample-barcoded 5' primer, a J-beta primer mix was included in a second PCR lasting about 6 to 12 cycles. TCRdb processed the 5' RACE reads anew with MiXCR; each CDR3 protein has one entry. The data contain approximately 790,000 distinct CDR3 sequences, 55% to 65% of them singletons. Source material: blood. These receptor sequences come from a man aged 25-45 years in good health.

The chain joins TRBV7-2 to TRBJ2-5; 7 bases map to TRBD1. The DNA end favors TRBJ2-7, so the J call may be wrong. CDR1 is SGHTA, CDR2 FQGNSA, per germline. This CDR3 contains 15 residues. CDR3 protein: CASSLAWHRGNEQYF. The CDR3 nucleotides read TGTGCCAGCAGCTTAGCGTGGCACAGGGGAAACGAGCAGTACTTC.

The V call is TRBV25-1, the J call TRBJ2-5; 7 bases match TRBD1. The CDR3 runs to 16 residues. The V gene end was trimmed by 4 bases and the J gene end by 2 bases; junction bases not matched to a gene: 10. The germline V gene encodes CDR1 MGHDK and CDR2 SYGVNS. In DNA form, the CDR3 reads TGTGCCAGCAGTGGAGAACAGGGGAAGGGGCAAGAGACCCAGTACTTC. Translating gives CASSGEQGKGQETQYF.

V gene TRBV7-9 combines with J gene TRBJ1-4; D may be TRBD1 (5 bases). The germline V gene has CDR1 SEHNR and CDR2 FQNEAQ (reference sequence). The CDR3 is 15 residues long. Trimming took 5 bases from V and 4 from J, leaving 14 bases between them. In DNA, the CDR3 is TGTGCCAGCAGCAAAGACAGCGACCTTAATGAAAAACTGTTTTTT. Amino acids: CASSKDSDLNEKLFF.

V and J are TRBV5-1 and TRBJ2-7; D unclear. Per germline, CDR1 SGHRS and CDR2 YFSETQ. This CDR3 region has 11 residues. V lost 4 bases to trimming and J lost 6 bases, with 8 bases between them. The CDR3 sequence is CASSADGEQYF. CDR3 sequence (DNA): TGCGCCAGCAGCGCCGACGGCGAGCAGTACTTC.

The chain combines TRBV12-3 or TRBV12-4 with TRBJ1-1; D perhaps matches TRBD1 (6 bases). This CDR3 contains 14 residues. V was shortened by 3 bases and J by 0 bases, with 8 bases between the two germline ends. The CDR3 loop is CASSFDRLNTEAFF. The CDR3, as DNA: TGTGCCAGCAGTTTCGACAGGTTGAACACTGAAGCTTTCTTT.

This clonotype was found once. The V and J genes are TRBV11-2 and TRBJ1-4; D gene ambiguous. CDR3 length: 16 amino acids. The V end lost 1 base, the J end lost 0 bases, and 9 bases lay between the germline ends. Germline V gives CDR1 SGHAT, CDR2 FQNNGV. The DNA for the CDR3 is TGTGCCAGCAGCTTAGTTAGCAGCGCAACTAATGAAAAACTGTTTTTT. It yields the protein CASSLVSSATNEKLFF.

The chain uses TRBV12-3 or TRBV12-4 and TRBJ2-1; unclear D gene. This CDR3 has 11 amino acids. The V end was cut by 6 bases, the J end by 7 bases, with 7 bases between. The CDR3 DNA sequence: TGTGCCAGCAGGTATCGTAATGAGCAGTTCTTC. Protein product: CASRYRNEQFF.

The chain combines TRBV18 with TRBJ2-3, with TRBD2 matching over 10 bases. The CDR3 is 16 amino acids. Germline V gene data show CDR1 as KGHSH and CDR2 as LQKENI. Trimming took 3 bases from V and 5 from J; bases not matched to a gene: 8. CDR3 amino acids: CASSPRRLAGVDTQYF. CDR3 DNA sequence: TGTGCCAGCTCACCGAGGCGTCTAGCGGGGGTAGATACGCAGTATTTT.

The gene calls are TRBV6-2 or TRBV6-3 and TRBJ2-3, with 12 bases matching TRBD2. J was trimmed by 0 bases and V by 6 bases; bases with no gene match: 7. There are 17 residues in the CDR3. Germline V gene lookup returns CDR1 MNHEY and CDR2 SVGEGT. This chain's CDR3 is CASSGLAGTTSTDTQYF. The CDR3 coding sequence is TGTGCCAGCAGCGGACTAGCGGGGACGACTAGCACAGATACGCAGTATTTT.

The J gene is TRBJ1-2, the V gene TRBV9, with D possibly being TRBD1 (5 bases). Germline loops: CDR1 SGDLS, CDR2 YYNGEE. Trimming removed 0 bases from V and 7 bases from J, with 22 bases in between. The CDR3 runs to 17 residues. The CDR3 DNA sequence: TGTGCCAGCAGCGTAGGGGCACCCCTCCCCCAGGGCGGTGGCTACACCTTC. This encodes CASSVGAPLPQGGGYTF.

The V call is TRBV5-6, the J call TRBJ1-6, with TRBD1 as a possible D gene (5 bases). This CDR3 is 14 amino acids long. Germline assignment: CDR1 SGHDT and CDR2 YYEEEE. V was pared by 1 base and J by 10 bases, with 12 bases between. This CDR3 is CASSLNRGWSPLHF. CDR3 bases: TGTGCCAGCAGCTTGAATAGGGGTTGGTCACCCCTCCACTTT. Together with reference TRBV5-6 and TRBJ1-6, the CDR3 gives the full variable domain: DAGVTQSPTHLIKTRGQQVTLRCSPKSGHDTVSWYQQALGQGPQFIFQYYEEEERQRGNFPDRFSGHQFPNYSSELNVNALLLGDSALYLCASSLNRGWSPLHFGNGTRLTVT.

This clonotype was seen more than once but under ten times. The chain is built from TRBV4-3 and TRBJ2-4; possibly TRBD2 for D (6 bases). The end of the DNA fits TRBJ2-7 better, so the J call may be wrong. There are 14 residues in the CDR3. Germline assignment: CDR1 LGHNA and CDR2 YSLEER. The CDR3 region has the DNA TGCGCCAGCAGCCTGAGGCGGGGAAACTACGAGCAGTACTTC. It specifies CASSLRRGNYEQYF.

V usage is TRBV3-1 and J usage is TRBJ2-4; a weak D match, TRBD1 (6 bases). The J call is in doubt because the DNA end fits TRBJ2-7 better. The CDR3 length is 15 residues. Germline loops: CDR1 LGHDT, CDR2 YNNKEL (reference sequence). The CDR3 sequence: CASSQQGILSYEQYF. For the CDR3, the DNA is TGTGCCAGCAGCCAACAGGGGATCCTATCCTACGAGCAGTACTTC.

J is TRBJ2-5 and V is TRBV27; 12 bases align to TRBD2. The DNA matches TRBJ2-7 better at its end, which makes the J call doubtful. The CDR3 extends over 16 amino acids. The germline gives CDR1 MNHEY, CDR2 SMNVEV (reference sequence). CDR3 protein: CASSGFGLAGTHEQYF. In DNA form, the CDR3 reads TGTGCCAGCAGTGGGTTCGGACTAGCGGGGACGCACGAGCAGTACTTC.

The chain links TRBV20-1 to TRBJ2-6, with D maybe TRBD1 (5 bases). CDR1 is DFQATT and CDR2 is SNEGSKA in the germline V gene (reference sequence). V was pared by 3 bases and J by 4 bases, with 13 bases between. The length of the CDR3 is 15 residues. CDR3 nucleotide sequence: TGCAGTGCTAGTGGACAACCAGCCGGGGCCAACGTCCTGACTTTC. Protein product: CSASGQPAGANVLTF.

This clonotype was detected only a few times. The J gene is TRBJ2-3, the V gene TRBV5-1, with TRBD2 matching 11 bases. CDR3 size: 15 residues. V lost 7 bases, J lost 1 base, and 5 bases stayed unmatched. From germline, CDR1 is SGHRS and CDR2 YFSETQ. CDR3 sequence (DNA): TGCGCCAGCGTCCGACTAGCGGGGCGCACAGATACGCAGTATTTT. This codes for CASVRLAGRTDTQYF.

The gene calls are TRBV29-1 and TRBJ2-3, with a tentative D call TRBD1 (6 bases). Germline V CDR1 and CDR2: SQVTM, ANQGSEA. There are 12 residues in the CDR3. Trimming took off 8 bases at V and 6 bases at J, with 15 bases between the two ends. The CDR3, as DNA: TGCAGCCCTTGGACAGATGGGGATACGCAGTATTTT. This gives the protein CSPWTDGDTQYF.

This chain uses TRBV2 with TRBJ2-3; 16 bases are a match to TRBD2. Trimming took 4 bases from V and 0 from J; bases not matched to a gene: 7. This CDR3 has 19 residues. CDR1 and CDR2 (germline): SNHLY, FYNNEI. CDR3 sequence reads: CASSGPGTSGGASTDTQYF. Written as DNA, the CDR3 is TGTGCCAGCAGTGGACCAGGGACTAGCGGGGGGGCCAGCACAGATACGCAGTATTTT.

V and J are TRBV20-1 and TRBJ2-1; D could derive from TRBD1 or TRBD2 (5 bases each). This CDR3 is 11 amino acids long. Germline V gives CDR1 DFQATT, CDR2 SNEGSKA (reference sequence). Between the trimmed V and J ends, which lost 5 bases and 7 bases, there was a span of 9 bases. The CDR3 loop is CSALGVNEQFF. CDR3 nucleotide sequence: TGCAGTGCTTTGGGGGTGAATGAGCAGTTCTTC.

The chain has TRBV6-2 or TRBV6-3 and TRBJ2-4; no reliable D call. This CDR3 region has 16 residues. Germline values: CDR1 MNHEY, CDR2 SVGEGT. V was trimmed by 2 bases and J by 0 bases, leaving 11 bases between them. CDR3 DNA: TGTGCCAGCAGTTACGGTGGGGATCTAGCCAAAAACATTCAGTACTTC. Protein sequence: CASSYGGDLAKNIQYF.

The rearrangement joins TRBV5-1 to TRBJ1-6; unclear D gene. V lost 1 base and J lost 5, with 13 bases in between. Looked up from germline, CDR1 is SGHRS and CDR2 is YFSETQ. This CDR3 comprises 16 residues. The CDR3, as DNA: TGCGCCAGCAGCTTGTCACGGGCCTCAAATAATTCACCCCTCCACTTT. Translation: CASSLSRASNNSPLHF.

This clonotype was counted only a few times. The rearrangement links TRBV5-4 to TRBJ2-7; 8 bases match TRBD1. Trimming removed 4 bases from V and 4 bases from J; junction bases left unmatched: 4. The CDR3 is 13 amino acids. Germline lookup yields CDR1 SGHNT and CDR2 YYREEE (reference sequence). The CDR3 sequence: CASSPDRDYEQYF. The CDR3 bases are TGTGCCAGCAGCCCGGACAGGGATTACGAGCAGTACTTC.

The V and J genes are TRBV15 and TRBJ1-4; D ambiguous. The CDR3 totals 13 residues. Germline CDR1 and CDR2: LNHNV and YYDKDF (reference sequence). With 1 base removed from V and 4 bases from J, the gap between germline ends came to 4 bases. CDR3 sequence: CATSRGVNEKLFF. CDR3 in DNA: TGTGCCACCAGCAGAGGCGTTAATGAAAAACTGTTTTTT.

This clonotype was counted only a few times. The CDR3 nucleotides read TGTGCCAGCAGTGTGGGGGACAGGGTTTACGAGCAGTACTTC. It encodes CASSVGDRVYEQYF. The chain is built from TRBV28 and TRBJ2-7, with 9 nucleotides matching TRBD1. In germline, CDR1 is MDHEN, CDR2 SYDVKM. V shed 5 bases, J shed 4 bases, and the junction held 6 bases outside the gene matches. CDR3 length: 14 amino acids.

This clonotype was counted a single time. The V and J genes are TRBV27 and TRBJ2-1; D is possibly TRBD1 (6 bases). The CDR3 has 13 residues. CDR1 and CDR2 (germline): MNHEY, SMNVEV (reference sequence). Trimming removed 10 bases from V and 2 bases from J, with 12 bases in between. The DNA of the CDR3 is TGTGCCACCATCGGACAGACCTACAATGAGCAGTTCTTC. This gives the protein CATIGQTYNEQFF.